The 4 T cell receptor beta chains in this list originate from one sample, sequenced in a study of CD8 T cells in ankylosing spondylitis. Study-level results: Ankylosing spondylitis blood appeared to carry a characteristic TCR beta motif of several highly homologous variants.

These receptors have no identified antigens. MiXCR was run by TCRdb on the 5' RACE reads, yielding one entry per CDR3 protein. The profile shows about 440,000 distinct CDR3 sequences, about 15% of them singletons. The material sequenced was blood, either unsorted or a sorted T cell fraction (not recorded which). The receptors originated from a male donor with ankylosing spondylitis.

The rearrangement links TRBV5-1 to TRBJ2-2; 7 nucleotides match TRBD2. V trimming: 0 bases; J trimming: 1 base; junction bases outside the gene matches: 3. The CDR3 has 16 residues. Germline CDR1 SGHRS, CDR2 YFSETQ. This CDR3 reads CASSLVLAVNTGELFF. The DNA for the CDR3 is TGCGCCAGCAGCTTGGTCCTAGCGGTGAACACCGGGGAGCTGTTTTTT.

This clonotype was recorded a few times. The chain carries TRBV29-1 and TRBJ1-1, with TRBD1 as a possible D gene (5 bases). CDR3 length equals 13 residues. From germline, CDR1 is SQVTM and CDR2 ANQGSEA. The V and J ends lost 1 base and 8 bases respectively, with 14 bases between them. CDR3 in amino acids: CSVEGGDRLEAFF. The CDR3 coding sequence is TGCAGCGTTGAAGGGGGCGACCGTTTAGAAGCTTTCTTT.

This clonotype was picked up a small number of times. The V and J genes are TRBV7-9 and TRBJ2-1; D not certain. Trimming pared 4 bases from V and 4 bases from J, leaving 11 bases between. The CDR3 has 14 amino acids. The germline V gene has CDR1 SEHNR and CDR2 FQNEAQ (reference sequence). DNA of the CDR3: TGTGCCAGCAGCTCCATTACTTGGTACAATGAGCAGTTCTTC. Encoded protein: CASSSITWYNEQFF. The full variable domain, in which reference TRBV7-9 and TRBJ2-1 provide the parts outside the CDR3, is DTGVSQNPRHKITKRGQNVTFRCDPISEHNRLYWYRQTLGQGPEFLTYFQNEAQLEKSRLLSDRFSAERPKGSFSTLEIQRTEQGDSAMYLCASSSITWYNEQFFGPGTRLTVL.

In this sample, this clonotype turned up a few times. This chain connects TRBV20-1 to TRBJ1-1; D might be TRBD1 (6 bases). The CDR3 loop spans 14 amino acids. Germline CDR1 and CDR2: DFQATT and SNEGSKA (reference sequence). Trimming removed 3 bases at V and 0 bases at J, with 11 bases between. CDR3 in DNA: TGCAGTGCTAGGTCAGGGGCCTTGAACACTGAAGCTTTCTTT. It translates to CSARSGALNTEAFF.